This TCR beta chain was recovered during a study of monozygotic twins with inflammatory bowel disease (dated by TCRdb to between 2019 and 2020). Broadly, across the study: A total of approximately 30 monozygotic twin pairs were included in the full study, comprising nine German pairs (four IBD-concordant, five IBD-discordant) and 19 IBD-discordant Danish pairs. The search for disease-associated traits relied mainly on comparing, within discordant pairs, IBD patients with their genetically identical healthy co-twins. Each individual had, on average, about 151 000 unique TCRalpha sequences and 181 000 unique TCRbeta sequences available for analysis. Study-wide conclusions, independent of this receptor: Because patients were on differing immunosuppressive treatments, the repertoires may have picked up extra background noise and inter-individual variability. TCRbeta repertoire diversity, by inverse Simpson index, was decreased in IBD patients compared with their healthy co-twins. Repertoire similarity did not differ between concordant and discordant twins, possibly due to limited statistical power. No single strong signal or clonotype linked to IBD turned up in the results, so the idea that one exists was not supported. Different T cell subtypes could not be distinguished in the analysis. IBD patients shared fewer clonotypes with other individuals than healthy twins did, most markedly in patients showing signs of disease activity.

From each donor, an approximately 2.3 ml peripheral blood sample was drawn into PAXgene tubes and stored at -80 degrees C. Without any T cell sorting, total RNA was extracted from whole blood using the PAXgene blood miRNA kit on an automated QIAcube. Peripheral blood from monozygotic twin pairs concordant or discordant for inflammatory bowel disease was subjected to deep TCRalpha and TCRbeta repertoire profiling with unique molecular barcoding. Smoking habits were recorded for all twin pairs, and each individual was classified as a current, former or never smoker. Library prep was done by 5' RACE. For each TCR library, approximately 3,700 ng of total RNA was used. For each sample, cDNA synthesis with SMARTScribe reverse transcriptase was split into eight separate reactions. During cDNA synthesis, unique molecular identifiers containing a 6-nucleotide sample barcode were introduced by template switching. Two nested PCRs of about 17 and 10 cycles amplified the TCRalpha and TCRbeta cDNA, and bead purification followed each PCR. Before amplification, the cDNA was treated with uracil DNA-glycosylase and purified using the QIAquick PCR purification kit. The second PCR was the step at which Illumina TruSeq-compatible adapters and sample-specific barcodes were added. TapeStation and Qubit were used to check library quality and concentration, and roughly 4.8 ng of each library went into the pool. Sequencing of pooled libraries was carried out on an Illumina HiSeq2500 single-index Rapid Run using 2 x 100 bp reads and custom sequencing primers. Regarding the original processing steps: MiGEC version 1.2.6 was used for UMI-based consensus assembly, which corrected PCR and sequencing errors. MiXCR version 2.1.1 was used to carry out V(D)J alignment, clonotype assembly and CDR3 extraction. To normalise gene usage, clonotype sharing and MAIT/NKT TCR abundance, the analysis used the top 1000, 10 000 and 20 000 clonotypes per sample. Diversity was computed as the inverse Simpson index with the vegan R package after downsampling to 27 000 UMIs. Statistical testing used paired Mann-Whitney U tests on the discordant twin pairs and applied Benjamini-Hochberg correction for multiple testing. With the reads reprocessed by TCRdb, a single entry stands for each CDR3 protein sequence and no DNA is reported. The V and J calls and clone size are TCRdb's, not the authors'. This sample's clone table shows hundreds of thousands of distinct CDR3 sequences. Roughly 5.2% of the sample is in the top ten clones.

The germline V gene encodes CDR1 KGHDR and CDR2 SFDVKD. Taken from cysteine to phenylalanine, the CDR3 has 16 residues. The entry carries no DNA sequence. Remarks on this clonotype: Its recognized antigen is unknown.

This clonotype was obtained from a human donor with ulcerative colitis or Crohn's disease, or a healthy co-twin of an affected twin (not recorded which). The rearranged segments are TRBV24-1 and TRBJ2-2; TCRdb outputs TRBD2, but without DNA this stays unchecked. Sequencing was done on a sample of blood. For the CDR3, the sequence is CATSDVGGSRTGELFF.